These T cell receptor beta chains were read from a single sample in a study of CD8 T cells in ankylosing spondylitis. TCRdb itself ran the 5' RACE reads through MiXCR, one entry per CDR3 protein. The sample consists of 670,000 or so distinct CDR3 sequences, around a fifth of them appearing once. Sequenced input: blood, either unsorted or a sorted T cell fraction (not recorded which). Source of these receptors: a male donor with ankylosing spondylitis. Both conserved end residues are part of each CDR3. A D gene is named only where the DNA matches it firmly. A clone size is listed for some rows: how often the clone was seen (once, few, many), or a class if it is expanded.

V gene: TRBV21-1
clone size: .
J gene: TRBJ2-7
D gene: .
CDR3 protein: CASSKNRGRFYEQYF
CDR3 DNA: TGTGCCAGCAGCAAGAACAGGGGACGGTTCTACGAGCAGTACTTC

V gene: TRBV5-6
clone size: many
J gene: TRBJ1-5
D gene: .
CDR3 protein: CASSLEGGAQHF
CDR3 DNA: TGTGCCAGCAGCTTGGAAGGAGGGGCCCAGCATTTT

V gene: TRBV12-3/TRBV12-4
clone size: .
J gene: TRBJ1-3
D gene: TRBD1
CDR3 protein: CASSLFGQGTSGNTIYF
CDR3 DNA: TGTGCCAGCAGTTTATTCGGACAGGGAACAAGTGGAAACACCATATATTTT

V gene: TRBV6-2/TRBV6-3
clone size: .
J gene: TRBJ2-5
D gene: TRBD2
CDR3 protein: CASSSGLAGGPGETQYF
CDR3 DNA: TGTGCCAGCAGTTCCGGACTAGCGGGAGGGCCGGGAGAGACCCAGTACTTC

V gene: TRBV7-2
clone size: .
J gene: TRBJ2-1
D gene: TRBD2
CDR3 protein: CASSLAGLAGVGYNEQFF
CDR3 DNA: TGTGCCAGCAGCTTAGCGGGGCTAGCGGGAGTGGGATACAATGAGCAGTTCTTC

V gene: TRBV20-1
clone size: many
J gene: TRBJ2-7
D gene: TRBD1
CDR3 protein: CSANRDRGSYEQYF
CDR3 DNA: TGCAGTGCTAACCGGGACAGGGGCTCCTACGAGCAGTACTTC

V gene: TRBV9
clone size: few
J gene: TRBJ2-1
D gene: TRBD2
CDR3 protein: CASSGTTSGSFDEQFF
CDR3 DNA: TGTGCCAGCAGCGGAACGACTAGCGGGAGTTTCGATGAGCAGTTCTTC

V gene: TRBV5-1
clone size: few
J gene: TRBJ1-2
D gene: .
CDR3 protein: CASSFGTTSSYTF
CDR3 DNA: TGCGCCAGCAGCTTTGGGACGACGTCGAGCTACACCTTC

V gene: TRBV2
clone size: many
J gene: TRBJ2-3
D gene: .
CDR3 protein: CASTLDPDTQYF
CDR3 DNA: TGTGCCAGCACTCTGGATCCAGATACGCAGTATTTT

V gene: TRBV5-1
clone size: .
J gene: TRBJ2-7
D gene: .
CDR3 protein: CASSYWGAGRKEGSDEQYF
CDR3 DNA: TGCGCCAGCAGTTACTGGGGCGCCGGGCGCAAAGAAGGCTCGGACGAGCAGTACTTC

V gene: TRBV19
clone size: .
J gene: TRBJ2-1
D gene: .
CDR3 protein: CASSMNSDLNEQFF
CDR3 DNA: TGTGCCAGTAGTATGAACTCCGACCTTAATGAGCAGTTCTTC

V gene: TRBV7-8
clone size: few
J gene: TRBJ1-5
D gene: TRBD1
CDR3 protein: CASSGTASNQPQHF
CDR3 DNA: TGTGCCAGCAGCGGGACAGCTAGCAATCAGCCCCAGCATTTT

V gene: TRBV5-1
clone size: .
J gene: TRBJ2-3
D gene: .
CDR3 protein: CASSLGQTDTQYF
CDR3 DNA: TGCGCCAGCAGCTTGGGACAGACAGATACGCAGTATTTT

V gene: TRBV7-9
clone size: .
J gene: TRBJ1-4
D gene: .
CDR3 protein: CASSPPQLGGGEKLFF
CDR3 DNA: TGTGCCAGCAGCCCACCCCAATTGGGCGGAGGTGAAAAACTGTTTTTT

V gene: TRBV5-6
clone size: few
J gene: TRBJ2-7
D gene: TRBD2
CDR3 protein: CASSLVAGAGGEQYF
CDR3 DNA: TGTGCCAGCAGCTTGGTCGCGGGAGCAGGTGGCGAGCAGTACTTC

V gene: TRBV20-1
clone size: many
J gene: TRBJ1-2
D gene: .
CDR3 protein: CSARPADTHYGYTF
CDR3 DNA: TGCAGTGCTCGTCCCGCGGACACACACTATGGCTACACCTTC

V gene: TRBV7-2
clone size: many
J gene: TRBJ2-7
D gene: .
CDR3 protein: CASSLAVLDFGEQYF
CDR3 DNA: TGTGCCAGCAGCTTAGCCGTACTAGATTTCGGCGAGCAGTACTTC

V gene: TRBV9
clone size: few
J gene: TRBJ2-1
D gene: TRBD1
CDR3 protein: CASSVAGQGFDEQFF
CDR3 DNA: TGTGCCAGCAGCGTAGCGGGACAGGGCTTCGATGAGCAGTTCTTC

V gene: TRBV3-1
clone size: few
J gene: TRBJ1-2
D gene: TRBD1
CDR3 protein: CAGSTGHYGYTF
CDR3 DNA: TGTGCCGGATCGACAGGGCACTATGGCTACACCTTC

V gene: TRBV12-3/TRBV12-4
clone size: .
J gene: TRBJ2-3
D gene: .
CDR3 protein: CASSLRLGGTDTQYF
CDR3 DNA: TGTGCCAGCAGTTTACGGCTAGGGGGCACAGATACGCAGTATTTT

V gene: TRBV20-1
clone size: few
J gene: TRBJ1-5
D gene: .
CDR3 protein: CSASGRGEQPQHF
CDR3 DNA: TGCAGTGCTAGTGGCAGGGGTGAGCAGCCCCAGCATTTT

V gene: TRBV5-1
clone size: .
J gene: TRBJ2-7
D gene: TRBD1
CDR3 protein: CASSLTGARAYEQYF
CDR3 DNA: TGCGCCAGCAGCCTAACAGGGGCAAGAGCCTACGAGCAGTACTTC

V gene: TRBV7-8
clone size: .
J gene: TRBJ2-1
D gene: TRBD2
CDR3 protein: CASSPHQGLAGDNEQFF
CDR3 DNA: TGTGCCAGCAGCCCCCACCAGGGACTAGCGGGGGACAATGAGCAGTTCTTC

V gene: TRBV25-1
clone size: .
J gene: TRBJ1-4
D gene: .
CDR3 protein: CASSESGIPNEKLFF
CDR3 DNA: TGTGCCAGCAGTGAATCCGGCATCCCCAATGAAAAACTGTTTTTT

V gene: TRBV20-1
clone size: .
J gene: TRBJ1-1
D gene: .
CDR3 protein: CSARIRGNTEAFF
CDR3 DNA: TGCAGTGCTAGAATCAGGGGGAACACTGAAGCTTTCTTT

V gene: TRBV27
clone size: .
J gene: TRBJ2-1
D gene: .
CDR3 protein: CASSLIRDYEQFF
CDR3 DNA: TGTGCCAGCAGTTTGATCAGGGACTATGAGCAGTTCTTC

V gene: TRBV15
clone size: .
J gene: TRBJ2-1
D gene: TRBD2
CDR3 protein: CATSRTGGAMGNEQFF
CDR3 DNA: TGTGCCACCAGCAGGACCGGGGGGGCGATGGGAAATGAGCAGTTCTTC

V gene: TRBV6-1
clone size: many
J gene: TRBJ1-1
D gene: .
CDR3 protein: CASSGGENTEAFF
CDR3 DNA: TGTGCCAGCAGTGGGGGGGAGAACACTGAAGCTTTCTTT

V gene: TRBV29-1
clone size: few
J gene: TRBJ1-4
D gene: TRBD1
CDR3 protein: CSVEVGGLAGGRSTGKLFF
CDR3 DNA: TGCAGCGTTGAAGTAGGAGGATTGGCAGGGGGTCGCTCCACGGGAAAACTGTTTTTT

V gene: TRBV12-3/TRBV12-4
clone size: few
J gene: TRBJ1-1
D gene: .
CDR3 protein: CASSLVGEGNTEAFF
CDR3 DNA: TGTGCCAGCAGTTTAGTTGGGGAGGGCAACACTGAAGCTTTCTTT

V gene: TRBV11-2
clone size: .
J gene: TRBJ2-1
D gene: .
CDR3 protein: CASSPLQGKSRANNEQFF
CDR3 DNA: TGTGCCAGCAGCCCCCTCCAGGGGAAGAGTAGAGCCAACAATGAGCAGTTCTTC

V gene: TRBV24-1
clone size: .
J gene: TRBJ2-1
D gene: TRBD2
CDR3 protein: CATSGFPKSGRVNEQFF
CDR3 DNA: TGTGCCACCAGTGGCTTCCCGAAGAGCGGGAGGGTCAATGAGCAGTTCTTC

V gene: TRBV20-1
clone size: .
J gene: TRBJ2-3
D gene: .
CDR3 protein: CSASHLTTSTDTQYF
CDR3 DNA: TGCAGTGCTTCCCACCTTACGACTAGCACAGATACGCAGTATTTT

V gene: TRBV20-1
clone size: few
J gene: TRBJ1-5
D gene: .
CDR3 protein: CRAPPSNQPQHF
CDR3 DNA: TGCAGAGCCCCCCCTAGCAATCAGCCCCAGCATTTT

V gene: TRBV20-1
clone size: many
J gene: TRBJ2-7
D gene: TRBD1
CDR3 protein: CSADRDRSSYEQYF
CDR3 DNA: TGCAGTGCAGATCGGGACAGAAGCTCCTACGAGCAGTACTTC

V gene: TRBV20-1
clone size: .
J gene: TRBJ2-7
D gene: .
CDR3 protein: CSARLPGSDYEQYF
CDR3 DNA: TGCAGTGCTAGATTGCCCGGGTCTGACTACGAGCAGTACTTC

V gene: TRBV10-3
clone size: .
J gene: TRBJ1-6
D gene: TRBD1
CDR3 protein: CAISESTDREDNSPLHF
CDR3 DNA: TGTGCCATCAGTGAATCCACGGACAGGGAAGACAATTCACCCCTCCACTTT

V gene: TRBV5-1
clone size: .
J gene: TRBJ2-7
D gene: TRBD1
CDR3 protein: CASSISRTGNYEQYF
CDR3 DNA: TGCGCCAGCAGCATATCTAGGACAGGGAACTACGAGCAGTACTTC

V gene: TRBV5-1
clone size: .
J gene: TRBJ2-1
D gene: .
CDR3 protein: CASSPGGYYRSEQFF
CDR3 DNA: TGCGCCAGCAGCCCCGGGGGCTACTATCGTAGTGAGCAGTTCTTC

V gene: TRBV15
clone size: few
J gene: TRBJ1-5
D gene: TRBD1
CDR3 protein: CATSLGQGRGQPQHF
CDR3 DNA: TGTGCCACCAGTCTCGGACAGGGTCGAGGTCAGCCCCAGCATTTT